The 9 T cell receptor beta chains presented below share a single source sample, sequenced in a study of T cells expressing NK-cell markers. Following a re-call of the 5' RACE reads, TCRdb has one entry per CDR3 protein and lacks DNA. The sample data list 150,000 to 180,000 distinct CDR3 sequences. Sequenced: blood T cells: a sorted CD56 or NKG2C T cell subset, CD4+ or CD8+ T cells, or bulk PBMC T cells (not recorded which). The receptors were sampled from a woman between 45 and 65 years old in good health.

V is TRBV5-1 and J is TRBJ2-7; TCRdb designates TRBD2, a call that cannot be tested without DNA. CDR3 length: 14 amino acids. The germline gives CDR1 SGHRS, CDR2 YFSETQ. CDR3 in amino acids: CASSFGPDNYEQYF.

The rearrangement uses TRBV7-9 and TRBJ1-2; TCRdb's D call of TRBD1 is untestable without DNA. The CDR3 sequence is 13 residues long. From germline, CDR1 is SEHNR and CDR2 FQNEAQ (reference sequence). CDR3 amino acids: CASSPTGNYGYTF. The variable domain in full, with the rest retrieved from reference TRBV7-9 and TRBJ1-2, is DTGVSQNPRHKITKRGQNVTFRCDPISEHNRLYWYRQTLGQGPEFLTYFQNEAQLEKSRLLSDRFSAERPKGSFSTLEIQRTEQGDSAMYLCASSPTGNYGYTFGSGTRLTVV.

The rearrangement uses TRBV6-5 and TRBJ2-6. Germline V gene sequence: CDR1 MNHEY, CDR2 SVGAGI. The CDR3 extends over 16 amino acids. CDR3 loop: CASRDPGASGANVLTF.

This sequence joins TRBV7-9 and TRBJ2-5; checking the TCRdb D call of TRBD1 is not possible without DNA. Germline V lookup: CDR1 SEHNR, CDR2 FQNEAQ (reference sequence). The CDR3 totals 14 residues. The CDR3 is CASSTPSSQETQYF.

The rearrangement uses TRBV3-1 and TRBJ2-2; TCRdb names TRBD2, which stays unverified in the absence of DNA. The CDR3 loop spans 17 amino acids. Per germline, CDR1 LGHDT and CDR2 YNNKEL (reference sequence). CDR3 residues: CASSQITSGSVTGELFF.

The gene calls are TRBV6-1 and TRBJ2-1; the TCRdb call, TRBD1, lacks DNA for checking. This CDR3 contains 18 residues. Germline V CDR1 and CDR2: MNHNS, SASEGT. The CDR3 is CASRLNPWGQGSHNEQFF.

This sequence joins TRBV6-5 and TRBJ2-1. In germline, CDR1 is MNHEY, CDR2 SVGAGI. The length of the CDR3 is 15 residues. This CDR3 is CASSYSFGFSNEQFF.

V and J are TRBV7-9 and TRBJ2-7; TCRdb's D call of TRBD2 is untestable without DNA. The CDR3 has 15 amino acids. The germline V gene encodes CDR1 SEHNR and CDR2 FQNEAQ (reference sequence). CDR3: CASSPRLAGGYEQYF.

This sequence joins TRBV12-3 or TRBV12-4 and TRBJ2-5; the D call from TCRdb, TRBD2, cannot be confirmed without DNA. The CDR3 length is 17 residues. The CDR3 spells CASSRELAGGPGETQYF.